Presented here are 24 T cell receptor beta chains from one specimen sequenced in a study of T cell repertoires in cytomegalovirus infection. Their antigen targets remain unknown. MiXCR, applied by TCRdb to the reads, yields one record per CDR3 protein. The table shows around 540,000 distinct CDR3 sequences, with roughly a third occurring only once. The specimen comprised cultured PBMCs, sampled from culture after CMV antigen stimulation. The receptors come from a human donor in good health (CMV status not recorded). Some clones in this sample may be carry-over from other donors' samples.

This clonotype has at least ten counts. The chain is built from TRBV7-2 and TRBJ2-3; D is unclear. V dropped 5 bases and J dropped 2 bases, with 5 bases sitting between them. CDR1 is SGHTA and CDR2 is FQGNSA in the germline V gene. CDR3 length: 12 residues. CDR3 coding DNA: TGTGCCAGCAGCGGTAACACAGATACGCAGTATTTT. Amino acid sequence: CASSGNTDTQYF. Looking up the rest from reference TRBV7-2 and TRBJ2-3 gives the full variable domain: GAGVSQSPSNKVTEKGKDVELRCDPISGHTALYWYRQSLGQGLEFLIYFQGNSAPDKSGLPSDRFSAERTGGSVSTLTIQRTQQEDSAVYLCASSGNTDTQYFGPGTRLTVL.

The rearrangement joins TRBV20-1 to TRBJ2-5; the match to TRBD2 covers 9 bases. V shed 5 bases and J 2 bases; nucleotides not matched to a gene: 9. This CDR3 region has 15 residues. The germline CDR1 and CDR2 sequences are DFQATT and SNEGSKA (reference sequence). The CDR3 region has the DNA TGCAGTGCTCACGGAGCGGGAGGCACACAAGAGACCCAGTACTTC. This sequence encodes CSAHGAGGTQETQYF.

The table lists this clonotype with a few counts. The CDR3, as DNA: TGTGCCAGCAGCTTAGACAGGGCCCTAGGGACCCAGTACTTC. Amino acid sequence: CASSLDRALGTQYF. The V call is TRBV7-2, the J call TRBJ2-5; possible D gene TRBD1, 6 bases. The CDR3 totals 14 residues. Germline V gives CDR1 SGHTA, CDR2 FQGNSA. Trimming stripped 1 base from V and 7 bases from J, with 13 bases between. Filled out from reference TRBV7-2 and TRBJ2-5, the complete variable domain reads GAGVSQSPSNKVTEKGKDVELRCDPISGHTALYWYRQSLGQGLEFLIYFQGNSAPDKSGLPSDRFSAERTGGSVSTLTIQRTQQEDSAVYLCASSLDRALGTQYFGPGTRLLVL.

The chain is built from TRBV7-8 and TRBJ2-1; 7 bases agree with TRBD2. The CDR3 covers 16 residues. Germline CDR1 and CDR2: SGHVS and FQNEAQ. After removal of 8 bases from V and 0 bases from J, the junction contained 10 bases not matched to a gene. The CDR3 spells CASVGMGDYSYNEQFF. The CDR3 nucleotides read TGTGCCAGCGTGGGGATGGGGGACTACTCCTACAATGAGCAGTTCTTC.

This clonotype appeared a single time. The chain uses TRBV19 and TRBJ2-3, with D possibly being TRBD1 or TRBD2 (5 bases each). Between the trimmed V and J ends, which lost 3 bases and 8 bases, there was a span of 21 bases. The CDR3 has 16 amino acids. The germline V gene has CDR1 LNHDA and CDR2 SQIVND (reference sequence). CDR3 nucleotide sequence: TGTGCCAGTAGTATTACCCAGGCTACTCACGGGACTACGCAGTATTTT. Amino acids: CASSITQATHGTTQYF.

This clonotype was counted a few times. V gene TRBV7-8 combines with J gene TRBJ1-2; D is uncertain. V gave up 0 bases and J gave up 8 bases, with 10 bases separating them. The CDR3 totals 13 residues. The V gene's germline CDR1 is SGHVS and CDR2 FQNEAQ. The chain's CDR3 is CASSLAGVDGYTF. CDR3 nucleotides: TGTGCCAGCAGCTTAGCGGGTGTAGACGGCTACACCTTC.

Note on this clonotype: Possible read error: a much larger clone is one base away. CDR3 bases: TGTGCCAGCAACTTAGGAGGGTCGAGCACTGAAGCTTTCTTT. As protein: CASNLGGSSTEAFF. The chain carries TRBV7-9 and TRBJ1-1; D ambiguous. This CDR3 spans 14 amino acids. Per the germline V gene, CDR1 is SEHNR and CDR2 is FQNEAQ (reference sequence). Full variable domain (outside the CDR3, taken from reference TRBV7-9 and TRBJ1-1): DTGVSQNPRHKITKRGQNVTFRCDPISEHNRLYWYRQTLGQGPEFLTYFQNEAQLEKSRLLSDRFSAERPKGSFSTLEIQRTEQGDSAMYLCASNLGGSSTEAFFGQGTRLTVV.

This chain joins TRBV7-2 and TRBJ1-2; 11 bases align to TRBD1. Germline assignment: CDR1 SGHTA and CDR2 FQGNSA. V trimming: 1 base; J trimming: 4 bases; junction bases outside the gene matches: 8. There are 17 residues in the CDR3. DNA for the CDR3: TGTGCCAGCAGCTTAGAGGGGGACAGGGGGTCGGGCTATGGCTACACCTTC. It encodes CASSLEGDRGSGYGYTF.

V is TRBV10-3 and J is TRBJ1-3; TRBD1 matches 7 bases. V lost 3 bases and J lost 0; bases outside the gene matches: 5. The CDR3 has 16 residues. The germline V gene encodes CDR1 ENHRY and CDR2 SYGVKD. For the CDR3, the DNA is TGTGCCATCAGTGACCGACAGGGCCACTCTGGAAACACCATATATTTT. It translates to CAISDRQGHSGNTIYF.

This clonotype has a handful of counts. The junction departs from the called germline gene at one end, perhaps through a read error. V usage is TRBV6-5 and J usage is TRBJ1-1; TRBD1 is a possible D gene (5 bases). Germline CDR1 is MNHEY and CDR2 is SVGAGI. The CDR3 consists of 14 residues. CDR3 sequence (DNA): TGTGCCAGCGGTTATGCTGGGGGTGGTACTGAAGCTTTCTTT. Its protein is CASGYAGGGTEAFF.

The gene calls are TRBV7-6 and TRBJ2-2, with TRBD2 matching over 9 bases. The junction had 9 bases not matched to a gene; V was cut back by 4 bases and J by 6 bases. Germline V gene sequence: CDR1 SGHVS, CDR2 FNYEAQ. The CDR3 extends over 16 amino acids. The CDR3 region is CASSSVAGASAGELFF. The CDR3 nucleotides read TGTGCCAGCAGCTCAGTAGCGGGAGCGTCGGCCGGGGAGCTGTTTTTT.

This rearrangement joins TRBV2 to TRBJ2-1; 11 positions agree with TRBD2. The CDR3 covers 18 residues. The V and J ends lost 8 bases and 0 bases, in that order; junction bases with no gene match: 12. The germline V gene has CDR1 SNHLY and CDR2 FYNNEI. CDR3 loop: CASLKTSGKASSYNEQFF. CDR3 DNA: TGTGCCAGCCTAAAGACTAGCGGGAAGGCCAGCTCCTACAATGAGCAGTTCTTC.

This clonotype was detected a few times. The CDR3 sequence: CAISEGTSGAYNEQFF. The CDR3 DNA follows: TGTGCCATCAGTGAGGGGACTAGCGGGGCCTACAATGAGCAGTTCTTC. V is TRBV10-3 and J is TRBJ2-1; 13 bases align to TRBD2. The CDR3 has 16 residues. Looked up from germline, CDR1 is ENHRY and CDR2 is SYGVKD. The J segment lost 2 bases and the V segment lost 2 bases, leaving 0 bases of the junction unmatched.

The V and J genes are TRBV20-1 and TRBJ1-1, with a weak D call TRBD1 (5 bases). The germline V and J ends were trimmed by 6 bases and 1 base, with 12 bases remaining between them. Germline CDR1 is DFQATT and CDR2 is SNEGSKA (reference sequence). The CDR3 is 13 amino acids. CDR3 coding DNA: TGCAGTGCGCCCACCGACAGGAACACTGAAGCTTTCTTT. As protein: CSAPTDRNTEAFF.

CDR3 bases: TGTGCCAGCAGCCCTGGCCTGGCCCCGGTCCATGAGCAGTTCTTC. Amino acids: CASSPGLAPVHEQFF. The chain couples TRBV11-2 to TRBJ2-1; D not certain. There are 15 residues in the CDR3. Per germline, CDR1 SGHAT and CDR2 FQNNGV. V lost 5 bases to trimming and J lost 8 bases, with 19 bases between them.

V usage is TRBV27 and J usage is TRBJ1-6; the D gene is possibly TRBD1 (5 bases). Trimming removed 6 bases at V and 9 bases at J, with 12 bases between. Per the germline V gene, CDR1 is MNHEY and CDR2 is SMNVEV (reference sequence). The CDR3 consists of 13 residues. Here the CDR3 DNA reads TGTGCCAGCAGCGGGGGTTACGGTTCACCCCTCCACTTT. Amino acid sequence: CASSGGYGSPLHF.

This chain connects TRBV12-3 or TRBV12-4 to TRBJ2-6; perhaps TRBD1 as D (6 bases). CDR3 size: 16 residues. V was shortened by 6 bases and J by 0 bases, with 12 bases between the two germline ends. The CDR3 protein is CASRGQAPSGANVLTF. CDR3 DNA sequence: TGTGCCAGCAGGGGACAAGCCCCCTCTGGGGCCAACGTCCTGACTTTC.

The rearrangement uses TRBV7-2 and TRBJ2-3, with 7 positions matching TRBD2. J lost 2 bases, V lost 4 bases, and 6 bases had no gene match. CDR1 is SGHTA, CDR2 FQGNSA, per germline. This CDR3 comprises 15 residues. The CDR3 DNA is TGTGCCAGCAGCTCTCCCGGGACTATCACAGATACGCAGTATTTT. It translates to CASSSPGTITDTQYF.

This clonotype was counted between two and nine times. The chain uses TRBV5-1 and TRBJ1-1; no clear D gene. The CDR3 totals 15 residues. Germline V gene sequence: CDR1 SGHRS, CDR2 YFSETQ. Trimming took off 0 bases at V and 3 bases at J, with 12 bases between the two ends. As DNA, the CDR3 is TGCGCCAGCAGCTTGGAAGGGTACGGCGACACTGAAGCTTTCTTT. Translating gives CASSLEGYGDTEAFF. The full variable domain, with the rest looked up from reference TRBV5-1 and TRBJ1-1, is KAGVTQTPRYLIKTRGQQVTLSCSPISGHRSVSWYQQTPGQGLQFLFEYFSETQRNKGNFPGRFSGRQFSNSRSEMNVSTLELGDSALYLCASSLEGYGDTEAFFGQGTRLTVV.

This chain connects TRBV28 to TRBJ1-5; D is undetermined. Germline lookup yields CDR1 MDHEN and CDR2 SYDVKM. The V end lost 4 bases, the J end lost 7 bases, and 8 bases lay between the germline ends. The CDR3 is 12 residues long. Written as DNA, the CDR3 is TGTGCCAGCAGTTCACCGACACAGCCCCAGCATTTT. Protein sequence: CASSSPTQPQHF.

This clonotype came up a few times. The V call is TRBV10-3, the J call TRBJ2-7; D remains ambiguous. The CDR3 length is 12 residues. CDR1 is ENHRY, CDR2 SYGVKD, per germline. V was clipped by 7 bases and J by 3 bases, with 10 bases between them. The CDR3 sequence is CAITRMGYEQYV. The CDR3 nucleotides read TGTGCCATCACGAGGATGGGCTACGAGCAGTACGTC.

This chain joins TRBV7-2 and TRBJ1-4; 7 nucleotides align to TRBD1. CDR3 length equals 14 residues. V was clipped by 4 bases and J by 3 bases; unmatched bases: 2. The germline CDR1 and CDR2 sequences are SGHTA and FQGNSA. CDR3 nucleotide sequence: TGTGCCAGCAGCTCAGGGGGAGCTAATGAAAAACTGTTTTTT. Its protein product is CASSSGGANEKLFF.

The chain couples TRBV11-3 to TRBJ2-1; tentative D call: TRBD2 (6 bases). This CDR3 comprises 16 residues. CDR1 and CDR2 (germline): SGHNT, YENEEA. V lost 3 bases and J lost 4, with 16 bases in between. The CDR3 reads CASSFPGGIGYNEQFF. DNA for the CDR3: TGTGCCAGCAGCTTCCCAGGCGGGATTGGGTACAATGAGCAGTTCTTC.

V is TRBV7-9 and J is TRBJ1-2; no reliable D call. Trimming left V 5 bases short and J 8 bases short, with 18 bases between. The CDR3 is 14 residues long. Germline V gene lookup returns CDR1 SEHNR and CDR2 FQNEAQ (reference sequence). The CDR3 DNA reads TGTGCCAGCAGCCTTTCGGACGGAGGGAGAGGCTACACCTTC. It yields the protein CASSLSDGGRGYTF.